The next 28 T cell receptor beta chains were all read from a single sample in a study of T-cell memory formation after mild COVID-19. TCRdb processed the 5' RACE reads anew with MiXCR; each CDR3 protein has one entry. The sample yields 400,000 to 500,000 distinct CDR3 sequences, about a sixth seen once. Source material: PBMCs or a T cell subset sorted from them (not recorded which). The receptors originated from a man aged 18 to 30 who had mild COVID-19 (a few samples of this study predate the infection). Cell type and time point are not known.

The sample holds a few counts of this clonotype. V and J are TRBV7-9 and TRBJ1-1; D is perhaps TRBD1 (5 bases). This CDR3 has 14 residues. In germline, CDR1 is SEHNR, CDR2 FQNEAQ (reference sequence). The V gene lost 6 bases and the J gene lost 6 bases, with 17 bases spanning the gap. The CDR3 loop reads CASRPPSRGAEAFF. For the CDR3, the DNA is TGTGCCAGCAGACCACCATCTCGAGGGGCTGAAGCTTTCTTT.

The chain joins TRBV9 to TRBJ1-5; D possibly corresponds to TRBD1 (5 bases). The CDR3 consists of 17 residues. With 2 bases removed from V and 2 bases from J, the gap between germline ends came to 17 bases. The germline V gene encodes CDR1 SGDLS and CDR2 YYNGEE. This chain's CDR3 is CASSVGGTLSGNQPQHF. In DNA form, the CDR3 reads TGTGCCAGCAGCGTCGGAGGGACTTTATCGGGCAATCAGCCCCAGCATTTT.

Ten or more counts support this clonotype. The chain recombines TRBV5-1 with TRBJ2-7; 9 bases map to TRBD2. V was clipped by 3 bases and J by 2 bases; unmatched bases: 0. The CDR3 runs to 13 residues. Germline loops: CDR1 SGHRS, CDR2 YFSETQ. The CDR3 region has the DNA TGCGCCAGCAGCTCTAGCGGGGCCTACGAGCAGTACTTC. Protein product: CASSSSGAYEQYF.

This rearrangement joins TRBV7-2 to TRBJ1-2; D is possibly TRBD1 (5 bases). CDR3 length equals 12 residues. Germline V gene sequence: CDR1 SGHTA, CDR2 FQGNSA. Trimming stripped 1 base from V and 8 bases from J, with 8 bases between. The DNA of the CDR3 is TGTGCCAGCAGCTTAGACAGGATGGGCTACACCTTC. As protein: CASSLDRMGYTF.

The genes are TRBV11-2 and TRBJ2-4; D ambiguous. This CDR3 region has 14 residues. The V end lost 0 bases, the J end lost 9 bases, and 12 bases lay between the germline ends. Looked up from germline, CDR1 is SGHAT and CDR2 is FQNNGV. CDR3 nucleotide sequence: TGTGCCAGCAGCTTAGATCCGGGCTTGGGCATTCAGTACTTC. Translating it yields CASSLDPGLGIQYF.

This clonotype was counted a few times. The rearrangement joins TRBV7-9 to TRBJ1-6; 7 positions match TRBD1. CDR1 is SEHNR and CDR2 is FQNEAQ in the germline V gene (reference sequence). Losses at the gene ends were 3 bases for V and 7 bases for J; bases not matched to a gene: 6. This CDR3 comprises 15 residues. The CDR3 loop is CASSFHDRENSPLHF. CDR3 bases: TGTGCCAGCAGCTTCCATGACAGGGAGAATTCACCCCTCCACTTT.

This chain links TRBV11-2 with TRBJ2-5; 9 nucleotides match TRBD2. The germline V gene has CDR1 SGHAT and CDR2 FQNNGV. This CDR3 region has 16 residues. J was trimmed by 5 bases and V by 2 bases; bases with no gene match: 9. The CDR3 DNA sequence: TGTGCCAGCAGCTTACGGTTTAGCGGGGGAGGGGAGACCCAGTACTTC. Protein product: CASSLRFSGGGETQYF. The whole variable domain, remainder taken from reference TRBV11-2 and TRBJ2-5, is EAGVAQSPRYKIIEKRQSVAFWCNPISGHATLYWYQQILGQGPKLLIQFQNNGVVDDSQLPKDRFSAERLKGVDSTLKIQPAKLEDSAVYLCASSLRFSGGGETQYFGPGTRLLVL.

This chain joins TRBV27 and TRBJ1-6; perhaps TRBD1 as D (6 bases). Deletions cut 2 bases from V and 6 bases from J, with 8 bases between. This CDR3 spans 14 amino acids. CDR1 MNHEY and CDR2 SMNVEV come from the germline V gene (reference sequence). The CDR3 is CASSLRTANSPLHF. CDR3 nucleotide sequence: TGTGCCAGCAGTTTACGGACAGCTAATTCACCCCTCCACTTT.

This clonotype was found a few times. CDR3 residues: CASSYRGNANGELFF. CDR3 coding DNA: TGTGCCAGCAGCTACAGGGGGAACGCAAACGGGGAGCTGTTTTTT. V gene TRBV9 combines with J gene TRBJ2-2; 8 bases are a match to TRBD1. Germline CDR1 is SGDLS and CDR2 is YYNGEE. The CDR3 contains 15 residues. The V and J ends lost 4 bases and 7 bases, in that order; junction bases with no gene match: 9.

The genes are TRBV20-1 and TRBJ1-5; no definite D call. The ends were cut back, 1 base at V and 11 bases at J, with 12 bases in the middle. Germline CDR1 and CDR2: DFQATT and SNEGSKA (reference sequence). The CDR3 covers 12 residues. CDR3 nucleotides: TGCAGTGCTAGAGGGTCCCCCTTGACCCAGCATTTT. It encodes CSARGSPLTQHF.

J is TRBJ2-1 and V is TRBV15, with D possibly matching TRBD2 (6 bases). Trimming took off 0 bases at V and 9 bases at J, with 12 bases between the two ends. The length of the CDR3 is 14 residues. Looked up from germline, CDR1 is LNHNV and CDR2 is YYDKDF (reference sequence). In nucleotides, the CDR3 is TGTGCCACCAGCAGAGATTGGGGAGGCGCTGAGCAGTTCTTC. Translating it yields CATSRDWGGAEQFF.

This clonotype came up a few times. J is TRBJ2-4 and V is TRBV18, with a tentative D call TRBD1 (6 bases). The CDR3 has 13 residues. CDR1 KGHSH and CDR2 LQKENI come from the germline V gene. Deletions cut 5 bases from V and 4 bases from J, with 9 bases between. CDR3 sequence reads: CASSSTGKNIQYF. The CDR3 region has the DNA TGTGCCAGCTCATCCACAGGGAAAAACATTCAGTACTTC.

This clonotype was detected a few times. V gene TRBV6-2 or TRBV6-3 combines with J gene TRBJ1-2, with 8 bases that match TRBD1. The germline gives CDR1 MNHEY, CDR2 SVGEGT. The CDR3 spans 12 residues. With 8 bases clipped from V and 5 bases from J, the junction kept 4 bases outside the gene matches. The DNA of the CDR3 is TGTGCCAGCGGACAGGGACGATATGGCTACACCTTC. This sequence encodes CASGQGRYGYTF.

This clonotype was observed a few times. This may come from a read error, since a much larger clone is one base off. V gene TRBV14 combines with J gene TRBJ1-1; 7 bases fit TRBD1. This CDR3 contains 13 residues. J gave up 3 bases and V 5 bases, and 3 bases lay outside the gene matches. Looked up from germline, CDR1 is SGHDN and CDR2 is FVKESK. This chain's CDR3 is CASSFTGDTEAFF. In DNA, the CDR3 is TGTGCCAGCAGCTTCACAGGGGACACTGAAGCTTTCTTT.

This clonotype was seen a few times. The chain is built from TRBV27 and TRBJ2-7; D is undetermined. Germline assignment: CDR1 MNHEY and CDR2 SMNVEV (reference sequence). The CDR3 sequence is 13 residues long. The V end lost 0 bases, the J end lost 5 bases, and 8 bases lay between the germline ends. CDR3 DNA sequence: TGTGCCAGCAGTTTATCGTCAGCCAACGAGCAGTACTTC. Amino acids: CASSLSSANEQYF.

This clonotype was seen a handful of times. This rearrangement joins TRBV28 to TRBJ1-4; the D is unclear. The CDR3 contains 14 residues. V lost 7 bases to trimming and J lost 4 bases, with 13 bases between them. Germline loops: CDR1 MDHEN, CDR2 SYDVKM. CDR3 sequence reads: CASTPDGFNEKLFF. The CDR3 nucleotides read TGTGCCAGCACCCCGGACGGCTTTAATGAAAAACTGTTTTTT.

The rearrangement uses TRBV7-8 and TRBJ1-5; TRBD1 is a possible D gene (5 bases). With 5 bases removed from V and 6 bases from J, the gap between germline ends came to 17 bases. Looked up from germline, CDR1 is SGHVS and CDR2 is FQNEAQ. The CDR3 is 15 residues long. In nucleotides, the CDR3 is TGTGCCAGCAGCGAGTATCAGGGACCCAGTCAGCCCCAGCATTTT. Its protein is CASSEYQGPSQPQHF.

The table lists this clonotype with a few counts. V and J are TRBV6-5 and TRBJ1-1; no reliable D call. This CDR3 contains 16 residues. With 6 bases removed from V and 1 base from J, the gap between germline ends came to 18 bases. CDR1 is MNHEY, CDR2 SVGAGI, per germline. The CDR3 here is CASSRKSGPSNTEAFF. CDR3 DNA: TGTGCCAGCAGCCGAAAATCCGGGCCATCGAACACTGAAGCTTTCTTT.

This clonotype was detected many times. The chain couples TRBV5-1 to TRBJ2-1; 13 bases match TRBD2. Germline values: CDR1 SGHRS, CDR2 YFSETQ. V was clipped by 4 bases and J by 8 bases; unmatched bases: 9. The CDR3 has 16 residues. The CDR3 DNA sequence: TGCGCCAGCAGCCGGCAAACTAGCGGGGGGGCAGATGAGCAGTTCTTC. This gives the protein CASSRQTSGGADEQFF.

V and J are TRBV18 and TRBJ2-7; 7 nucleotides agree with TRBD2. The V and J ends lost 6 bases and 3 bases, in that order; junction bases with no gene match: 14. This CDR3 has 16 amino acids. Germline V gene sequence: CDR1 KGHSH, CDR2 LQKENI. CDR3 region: CASSMGGVQSGYEQYV. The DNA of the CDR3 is TGTGCCAGCTCCATGGGGGGGGTGCAATCCGGCTACGAGCAGTACGTC.

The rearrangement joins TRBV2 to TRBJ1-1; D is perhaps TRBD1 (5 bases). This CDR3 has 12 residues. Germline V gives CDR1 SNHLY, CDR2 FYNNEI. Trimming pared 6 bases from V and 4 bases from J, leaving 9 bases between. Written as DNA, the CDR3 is TGTGCCAGCAGGACCCAGGGCACTGAAGCTTTCTTT. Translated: CASRTQGTEAFF.

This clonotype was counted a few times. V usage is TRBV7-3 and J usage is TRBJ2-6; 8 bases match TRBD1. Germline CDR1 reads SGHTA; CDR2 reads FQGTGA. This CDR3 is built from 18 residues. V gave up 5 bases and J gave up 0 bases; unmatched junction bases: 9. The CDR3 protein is CASSHGGTGDSGANVLTF. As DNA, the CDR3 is TGTGCCAGCAGCCACGGAGGGACAGGCGACTCTGGGGCCAACGTCCTGACTTTC.

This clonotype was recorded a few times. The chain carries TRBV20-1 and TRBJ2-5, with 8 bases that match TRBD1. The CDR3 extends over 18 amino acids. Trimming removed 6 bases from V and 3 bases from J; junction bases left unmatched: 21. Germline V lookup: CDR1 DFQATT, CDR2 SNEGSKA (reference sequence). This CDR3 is CSARDRSLGKHLKETQYF. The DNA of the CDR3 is TGCAGTGCAAGGGACAGGTCTTTGGGCAAGCACCTAAAAGAGACCCAGTACTTC.

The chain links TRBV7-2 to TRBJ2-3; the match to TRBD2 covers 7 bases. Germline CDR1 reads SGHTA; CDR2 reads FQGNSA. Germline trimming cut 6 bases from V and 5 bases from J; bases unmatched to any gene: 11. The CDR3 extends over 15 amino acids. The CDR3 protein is CASRVRRGGGDTQYF. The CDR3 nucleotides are TGTGCCAGCAGAGTAAGGCGGGGCGGGGGAGATACGCAGTATTTT.

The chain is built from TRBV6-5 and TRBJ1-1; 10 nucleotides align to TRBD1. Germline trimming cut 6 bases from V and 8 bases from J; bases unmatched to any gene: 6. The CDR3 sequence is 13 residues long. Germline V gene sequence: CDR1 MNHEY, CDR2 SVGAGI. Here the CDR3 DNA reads TGTGCCAGCAGAGGGACAGGGGAGGGGGAAGCTTTCTTT. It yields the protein CASRGTGEGEAFF.

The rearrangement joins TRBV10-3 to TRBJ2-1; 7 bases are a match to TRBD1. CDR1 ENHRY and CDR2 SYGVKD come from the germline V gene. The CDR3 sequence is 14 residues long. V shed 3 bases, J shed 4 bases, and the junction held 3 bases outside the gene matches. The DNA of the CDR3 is TGTGCCATCAGTGACGACAGGGAATACAATGAGCAGTTCTTC. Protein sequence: CAISDDREYNEQFF.

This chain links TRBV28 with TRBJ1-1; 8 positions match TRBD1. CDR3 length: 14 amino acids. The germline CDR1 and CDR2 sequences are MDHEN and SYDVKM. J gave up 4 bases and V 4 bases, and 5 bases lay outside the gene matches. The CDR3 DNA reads TGTGCCAGCAGTTCGACAGGGGTCCTCACTGAAGCTTTCTTT. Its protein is CASSSTGVLTEAFF. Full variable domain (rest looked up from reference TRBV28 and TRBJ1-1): DVKVTQSSRYLVKRTGEKVFLECVQDMDHENMFWYRQDPGLGLRLIYFSYDVKMKEKGDIPEGYSVSREKKERFSLILESASTNQTSMYLCASSSTGVLTEAFFGQGTRLTVV.

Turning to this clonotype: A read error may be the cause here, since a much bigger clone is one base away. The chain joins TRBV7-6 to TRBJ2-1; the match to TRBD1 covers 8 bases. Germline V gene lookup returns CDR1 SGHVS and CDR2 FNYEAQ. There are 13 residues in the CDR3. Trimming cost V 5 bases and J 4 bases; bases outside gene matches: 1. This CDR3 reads CASSRTGYNEQFF. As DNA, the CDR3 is TGTGCCAGCAGCCGGACAGGGTACAATGAGCAGTTCTTC. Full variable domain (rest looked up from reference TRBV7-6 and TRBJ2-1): GAGVSQSPRYKVTKRGQDVALRCDPISGHVSLYWYRQALGQGPEFLTYFNYEAQQDKSGLPNDRFSAERPEGSISTLTIQRTEQRDSAMYRCASSRTGYNEQFFGPGTRLTVL.